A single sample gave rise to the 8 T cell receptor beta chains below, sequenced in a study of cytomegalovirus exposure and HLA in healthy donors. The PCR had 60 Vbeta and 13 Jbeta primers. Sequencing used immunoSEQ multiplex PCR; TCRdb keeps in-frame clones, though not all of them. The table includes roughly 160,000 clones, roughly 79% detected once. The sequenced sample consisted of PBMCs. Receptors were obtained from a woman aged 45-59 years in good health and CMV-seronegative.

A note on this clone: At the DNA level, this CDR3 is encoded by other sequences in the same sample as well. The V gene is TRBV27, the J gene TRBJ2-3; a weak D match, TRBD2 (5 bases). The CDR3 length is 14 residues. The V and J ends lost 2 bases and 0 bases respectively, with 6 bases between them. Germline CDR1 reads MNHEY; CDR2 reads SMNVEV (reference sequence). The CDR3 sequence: CASSLRGSTDTQYF. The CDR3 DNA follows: TGTGCCAGCAGTTTACGGGGAAGCACAGATACGCAGTATTTT.

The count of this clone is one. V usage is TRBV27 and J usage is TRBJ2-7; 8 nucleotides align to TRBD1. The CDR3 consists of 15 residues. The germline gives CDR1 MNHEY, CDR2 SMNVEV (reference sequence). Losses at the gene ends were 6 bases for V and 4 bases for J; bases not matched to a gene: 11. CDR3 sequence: CASRLTGTGLYEQYF. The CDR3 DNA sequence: TGTGCCAGCAGACTGACCGGGACAGGACTTTACGAGCAGTACTTC.

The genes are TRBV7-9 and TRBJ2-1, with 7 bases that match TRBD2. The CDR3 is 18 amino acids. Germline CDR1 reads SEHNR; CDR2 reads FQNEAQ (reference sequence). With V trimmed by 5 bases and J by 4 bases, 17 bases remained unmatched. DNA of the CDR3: TGTGCCAGCAGCCACGGTCGCCTCGCGCGGGAGATGTACAATGAGCAGTTCTTC. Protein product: CASSHGRLAREMYNEQFF.

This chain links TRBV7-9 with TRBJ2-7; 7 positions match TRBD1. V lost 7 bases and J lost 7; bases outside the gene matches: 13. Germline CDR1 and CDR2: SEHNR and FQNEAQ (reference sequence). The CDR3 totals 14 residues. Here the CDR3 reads CASIEGDRVEEQYF. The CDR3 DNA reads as TGTGCCAGCATCGAAGGAGACAGGGTTGAGGAGCAGTACTTC. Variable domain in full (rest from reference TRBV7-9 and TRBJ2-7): DTGVSQNPRHKITKRGQNVTFRCDPISEHNRLYWYRQTLGQGPEFLTYFQNEAQLEKSRLLSDRFSAERPKGSFSTLEIQRTEQGDSAMYLCASIEGDRVEEQYFGPGTRLTVT.

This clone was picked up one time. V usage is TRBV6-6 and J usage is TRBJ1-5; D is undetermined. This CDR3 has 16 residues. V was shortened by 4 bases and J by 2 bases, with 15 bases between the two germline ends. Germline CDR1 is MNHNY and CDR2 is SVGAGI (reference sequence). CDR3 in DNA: TGTGCCAGCAGTTGGTACTCTGGGGAGGGCAATCAGCCCCAGCATTTT. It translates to CASSWYSGEGNQPQHF.

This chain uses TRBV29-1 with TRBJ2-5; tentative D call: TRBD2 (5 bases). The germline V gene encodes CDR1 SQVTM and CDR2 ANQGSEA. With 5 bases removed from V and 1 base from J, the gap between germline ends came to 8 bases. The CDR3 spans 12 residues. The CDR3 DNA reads TGCAGCGTTAGGACTCCCCAAGAGACCCAGTACTTC. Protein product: CSVRTPQETQYF.

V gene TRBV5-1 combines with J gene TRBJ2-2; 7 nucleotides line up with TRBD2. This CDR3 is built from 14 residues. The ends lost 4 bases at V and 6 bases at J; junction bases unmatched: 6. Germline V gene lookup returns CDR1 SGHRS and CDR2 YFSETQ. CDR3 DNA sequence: TGCGCCAGCAGCCCCCCAACTAGCGCCGGGGAGCTGTTTTTT. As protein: CASSPPTSAGELFF.

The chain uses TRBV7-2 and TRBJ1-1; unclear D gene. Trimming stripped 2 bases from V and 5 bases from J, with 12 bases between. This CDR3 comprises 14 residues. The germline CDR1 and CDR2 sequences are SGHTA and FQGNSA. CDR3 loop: CASSLLYRGTEAFF. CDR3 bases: TGTGCCAGCAGCTTATTGTATAGAGGAACTGAAGCTTTCTTT.